Here is one TCR beta chain with its context. The antigen remains unidentified. The data were obtained in a study of cytomegalovirus exposure and HLA in healthy donors. The study, taken as a whole, reports: The likely explanation for a cluster of highly shared sequence variants was sequencing artifact. In an earlier analysis, in under 700 donors, most V segments appeared productive either ~90% or ~30% of the time. The authors later found TCR association rates varying by HLA locus, with DRB1 most and HLA-C fewest.

V was clipped by 4 bases and J by 5 bases, with 12 bases between them. The CDR3 totals 13 residues. Per the germline V gene, CDR1 is SGHDT and CDR2 is YYEEEE. The PCR contained 60 Vbeta and 13 Jbeta primers. The method was immunoSEQ multiplex PCR; TCRdb's version includes in-frame clones alone and lacks a portion of them. The data show 200,000 to 250,000 clones, about 75% seen once. The sequenced material came from PBMCs. The chain uses TRBV5-6 and TRBJ2-5, with a possible D match to TRBD2 (5 bases). This TCR came from a woman aged 25 to 39 in good health and CMV-seronegative. The CDR3 loop reads CASSTTTSETQYF. CDR3 nucleotide sequence: TGTGCCAGCAGCACGACTACCTCGGAGACCCAGTACTTC.